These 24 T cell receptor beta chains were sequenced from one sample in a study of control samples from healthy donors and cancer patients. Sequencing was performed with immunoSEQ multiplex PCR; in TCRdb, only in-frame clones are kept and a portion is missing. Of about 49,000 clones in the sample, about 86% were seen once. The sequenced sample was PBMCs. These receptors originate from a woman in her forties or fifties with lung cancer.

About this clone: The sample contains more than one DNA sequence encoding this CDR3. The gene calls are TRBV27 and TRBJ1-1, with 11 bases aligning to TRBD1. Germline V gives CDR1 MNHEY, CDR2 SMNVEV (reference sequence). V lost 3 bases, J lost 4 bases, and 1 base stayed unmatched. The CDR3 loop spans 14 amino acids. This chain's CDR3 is CASSFGTGGTEAFF. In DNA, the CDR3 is TGTGCCAGCAGTTTTGGGACAGGGGGCACTGAAGCTTTCTTT.

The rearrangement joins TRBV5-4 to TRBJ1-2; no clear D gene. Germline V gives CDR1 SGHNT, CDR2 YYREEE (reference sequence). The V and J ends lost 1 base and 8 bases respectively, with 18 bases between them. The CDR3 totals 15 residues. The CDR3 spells CASSLTGVPGEGYTF. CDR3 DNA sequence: TGTGCCAGCAGCTTGACCGGGGTACCTGGCGAGGGCTACACCTTC. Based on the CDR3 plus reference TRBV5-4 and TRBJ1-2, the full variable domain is ETGVTQSPTHLIKTRGQQVTLRCSSQSGHNTVSWYQQALGQGPQFIFQYYREEENGRGNFPPRFSGLQFPNYSSELNVNALELDDSALYLCASSLTGVPGEGYTFGSGTRLTVV.

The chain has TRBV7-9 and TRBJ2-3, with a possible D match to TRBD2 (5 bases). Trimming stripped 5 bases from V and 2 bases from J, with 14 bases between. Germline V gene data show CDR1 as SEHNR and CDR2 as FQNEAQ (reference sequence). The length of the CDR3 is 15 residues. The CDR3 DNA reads TGTGCCAGCAGCCAAATCGGGGAACCCACAGATACGCAGTATTTT. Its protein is CASSQIGEPTDTQYF.

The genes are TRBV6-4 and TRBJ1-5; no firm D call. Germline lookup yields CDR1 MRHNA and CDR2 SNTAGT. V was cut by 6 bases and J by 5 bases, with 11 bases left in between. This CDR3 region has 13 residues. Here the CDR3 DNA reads TGTGCCAGCAGCCCATCGTGGGATCAGCCCCAGCATTTT. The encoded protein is CASSPSWDQPQHF.

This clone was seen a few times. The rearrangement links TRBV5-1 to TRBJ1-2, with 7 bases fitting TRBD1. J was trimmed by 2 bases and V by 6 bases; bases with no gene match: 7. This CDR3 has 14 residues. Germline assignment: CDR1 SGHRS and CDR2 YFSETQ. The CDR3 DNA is TGCGCCAGCACCCCGACAGGGCAAAACTATGGCTACACCTTC. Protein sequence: CASTPTGQNYGYTF.

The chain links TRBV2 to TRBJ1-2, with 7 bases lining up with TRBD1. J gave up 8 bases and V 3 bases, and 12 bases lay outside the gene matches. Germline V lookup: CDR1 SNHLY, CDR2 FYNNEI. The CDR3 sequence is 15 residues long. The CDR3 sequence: CASSELGTVFGGYTF. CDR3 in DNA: TGTGCCAGCAGTGAGTTAGGGACAGTCTTTGGGGGCTACACCTTC.

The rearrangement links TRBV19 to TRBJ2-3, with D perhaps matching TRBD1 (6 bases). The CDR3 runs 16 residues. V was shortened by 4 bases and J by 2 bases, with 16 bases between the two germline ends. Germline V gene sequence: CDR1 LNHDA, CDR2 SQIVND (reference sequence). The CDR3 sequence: CASSTNTQGHTDTQYF. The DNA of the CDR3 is TGTGCCAGTAGTACCAATACACAGGGCCACACAGATACGCAGTATTTT.

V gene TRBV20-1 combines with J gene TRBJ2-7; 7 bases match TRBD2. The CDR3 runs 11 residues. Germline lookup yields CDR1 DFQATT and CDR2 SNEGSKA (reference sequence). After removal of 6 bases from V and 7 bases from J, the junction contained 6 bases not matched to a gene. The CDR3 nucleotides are TGCAGTGCCTCCTGGCGGGGGGAGCAGTACTTC. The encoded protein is CSASWRGEQYF.

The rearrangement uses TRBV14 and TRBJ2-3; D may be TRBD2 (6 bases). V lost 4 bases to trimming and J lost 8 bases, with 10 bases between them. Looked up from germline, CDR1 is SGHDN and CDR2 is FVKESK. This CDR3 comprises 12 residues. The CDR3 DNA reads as TGTGCCAGCAGCCCGGGGCGGGGTACGCAGTATTTT. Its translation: CASSPGRGTQYF.

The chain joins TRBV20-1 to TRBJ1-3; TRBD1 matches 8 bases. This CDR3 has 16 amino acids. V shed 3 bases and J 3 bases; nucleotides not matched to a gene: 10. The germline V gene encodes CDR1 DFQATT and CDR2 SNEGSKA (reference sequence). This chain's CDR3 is CSASPADRVGGNTIYF. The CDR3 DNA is TGCAGTGCTAGTCCCGCGGACAGGGTCGGTGGAAACACCATATATTTT.

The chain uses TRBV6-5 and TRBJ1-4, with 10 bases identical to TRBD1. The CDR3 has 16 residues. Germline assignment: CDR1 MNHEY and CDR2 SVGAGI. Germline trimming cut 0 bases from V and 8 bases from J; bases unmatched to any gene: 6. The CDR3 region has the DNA TGTGCCAGCAGTTACTCCGGAACGGGACAGGGGGAAAAACTGTTTTTT. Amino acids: CASSYSGTGQGEKLFF.

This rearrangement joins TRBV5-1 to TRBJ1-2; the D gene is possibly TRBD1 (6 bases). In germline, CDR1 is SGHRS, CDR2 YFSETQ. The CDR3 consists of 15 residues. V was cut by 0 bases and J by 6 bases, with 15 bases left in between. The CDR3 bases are TGCGCCAGCAGCTTGGGGGACACCGGCGGGAATGGCTACACCTTC. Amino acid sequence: CASSLGDTGGNGYTF.

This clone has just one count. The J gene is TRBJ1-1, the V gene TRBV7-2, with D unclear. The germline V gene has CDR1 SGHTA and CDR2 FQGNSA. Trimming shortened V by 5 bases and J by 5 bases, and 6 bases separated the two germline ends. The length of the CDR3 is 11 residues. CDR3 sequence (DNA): TGTGCCAGCAGCCGATATACTGAAGCTTTCTTT. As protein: CASSRYTEAFF. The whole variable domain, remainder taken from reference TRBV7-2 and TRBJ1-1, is GAGVSQSPSNKVTEKGKDVELRCDPISGHTALYWYRQSLGQGLEFLIYFQGNSAPDKSGLPSDRFSAERTGGSVSTLTIQRTQQEDSAVYLCASSRYTEAFFGQGTRLTVV.

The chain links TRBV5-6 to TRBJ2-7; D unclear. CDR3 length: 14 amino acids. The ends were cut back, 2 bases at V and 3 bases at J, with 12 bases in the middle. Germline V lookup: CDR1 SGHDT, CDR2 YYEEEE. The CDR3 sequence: CASSFIKLGYEQYF. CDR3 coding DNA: TGTGCCAGCAGCTTTATTAAGCTGGGCTACGAGCAGTACTTC.

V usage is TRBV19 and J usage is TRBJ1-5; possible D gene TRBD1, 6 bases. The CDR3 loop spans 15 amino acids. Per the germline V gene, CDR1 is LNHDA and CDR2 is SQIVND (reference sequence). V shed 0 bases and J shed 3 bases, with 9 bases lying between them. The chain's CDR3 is CASSIERTDNQPQHF. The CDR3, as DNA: TGTGCCAGTAGTATAGAACGGACAGACAATCAGCCCCAGCATTTT.

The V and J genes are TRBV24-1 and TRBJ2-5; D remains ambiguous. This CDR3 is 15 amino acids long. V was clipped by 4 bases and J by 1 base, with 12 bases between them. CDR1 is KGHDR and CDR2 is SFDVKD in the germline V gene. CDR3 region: CATSDRAPIQETQYF. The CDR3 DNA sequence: TGTGCCACCAGTGACCGGGCCCCGATCCAAGAGACCCAGTACTTC.

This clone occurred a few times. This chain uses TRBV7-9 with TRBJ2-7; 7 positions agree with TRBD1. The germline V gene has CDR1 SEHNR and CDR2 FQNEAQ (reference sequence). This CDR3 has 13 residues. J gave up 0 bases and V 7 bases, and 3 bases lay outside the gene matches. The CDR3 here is CASTGDSSYEQYF. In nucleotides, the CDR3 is TGTGCCAGCACCGGGGACAGCTCCTACGAGCAGTACTTC.

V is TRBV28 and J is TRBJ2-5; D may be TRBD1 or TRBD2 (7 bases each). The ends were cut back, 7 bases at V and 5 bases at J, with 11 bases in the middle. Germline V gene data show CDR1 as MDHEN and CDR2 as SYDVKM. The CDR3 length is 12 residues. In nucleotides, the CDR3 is TGTGCCAGCACCCAGGGGGGGGAGACCCAGTACTTC. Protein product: CASTQGGETQYF.

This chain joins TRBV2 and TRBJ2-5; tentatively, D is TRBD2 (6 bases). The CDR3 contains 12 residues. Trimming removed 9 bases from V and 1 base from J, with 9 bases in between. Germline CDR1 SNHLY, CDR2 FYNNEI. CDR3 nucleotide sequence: TGTGCCAGTAGACTAGTCCAAGAGACCCAGTACTTC. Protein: CASRLVQETQYF.

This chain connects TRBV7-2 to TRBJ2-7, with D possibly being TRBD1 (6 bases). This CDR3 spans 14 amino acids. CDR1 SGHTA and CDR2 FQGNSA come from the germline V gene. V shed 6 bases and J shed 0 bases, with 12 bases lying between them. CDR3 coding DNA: TGTGCCAGCAGGAGGCTGACAGGCTCCTACGAGCAGTACTTC. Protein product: CASRRLTGSYEQYF.

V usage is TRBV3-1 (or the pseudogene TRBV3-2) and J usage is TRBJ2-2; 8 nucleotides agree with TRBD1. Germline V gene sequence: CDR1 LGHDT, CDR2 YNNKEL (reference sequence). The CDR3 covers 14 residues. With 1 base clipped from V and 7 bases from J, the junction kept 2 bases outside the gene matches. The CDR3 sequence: CASSQVTGDGELFF. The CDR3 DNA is TGTGCCAGCAGCCAAGTGACAGGGGACGGGGAGCTGTTTTTT.

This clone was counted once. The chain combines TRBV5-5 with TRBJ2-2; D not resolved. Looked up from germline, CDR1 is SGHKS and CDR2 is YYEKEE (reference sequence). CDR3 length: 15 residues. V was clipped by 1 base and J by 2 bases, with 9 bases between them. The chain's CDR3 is CASSLRVANTGELFF. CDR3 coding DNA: TGTGCCAGCAGCTTGCGGGTAGCAAACACCGGGGAGCTGTTTTTT.

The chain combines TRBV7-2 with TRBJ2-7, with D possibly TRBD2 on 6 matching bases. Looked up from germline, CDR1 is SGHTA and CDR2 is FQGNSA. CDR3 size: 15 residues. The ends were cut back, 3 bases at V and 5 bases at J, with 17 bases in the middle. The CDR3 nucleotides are TGTGCCAGCAGCTTTCGAAGACTAGACACCCACGAGCAGTACTTC. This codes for CASSFRRLDTHEQYF.

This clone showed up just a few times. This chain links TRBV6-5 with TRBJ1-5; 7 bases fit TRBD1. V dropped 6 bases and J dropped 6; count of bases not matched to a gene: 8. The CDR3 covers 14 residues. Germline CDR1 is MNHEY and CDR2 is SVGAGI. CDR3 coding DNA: TGTGCCAGCAGACTGACAGGGTTGAGTCAGCCCCAGCATTTT. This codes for CASRLTGLSQPQHF.